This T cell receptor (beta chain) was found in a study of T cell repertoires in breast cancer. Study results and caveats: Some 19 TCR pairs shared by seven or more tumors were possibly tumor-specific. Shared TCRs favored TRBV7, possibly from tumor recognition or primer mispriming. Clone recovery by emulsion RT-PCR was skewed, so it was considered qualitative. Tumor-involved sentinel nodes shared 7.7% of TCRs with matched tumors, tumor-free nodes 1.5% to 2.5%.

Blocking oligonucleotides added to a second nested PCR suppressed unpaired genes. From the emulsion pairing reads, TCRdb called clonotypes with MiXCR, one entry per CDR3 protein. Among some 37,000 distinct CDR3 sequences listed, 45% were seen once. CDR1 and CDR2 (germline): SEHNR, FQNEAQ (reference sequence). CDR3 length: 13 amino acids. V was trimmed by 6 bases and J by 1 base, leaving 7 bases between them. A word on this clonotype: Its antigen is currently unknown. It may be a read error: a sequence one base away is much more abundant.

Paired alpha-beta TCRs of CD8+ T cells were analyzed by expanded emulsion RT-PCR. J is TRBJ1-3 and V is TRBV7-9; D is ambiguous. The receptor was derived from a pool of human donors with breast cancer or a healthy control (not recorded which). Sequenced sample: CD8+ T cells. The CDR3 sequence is CASSQSSGNTIYF. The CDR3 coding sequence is TGTGCCAGCAGTCAGTCTTCTGGAAACACCATATATTTT.